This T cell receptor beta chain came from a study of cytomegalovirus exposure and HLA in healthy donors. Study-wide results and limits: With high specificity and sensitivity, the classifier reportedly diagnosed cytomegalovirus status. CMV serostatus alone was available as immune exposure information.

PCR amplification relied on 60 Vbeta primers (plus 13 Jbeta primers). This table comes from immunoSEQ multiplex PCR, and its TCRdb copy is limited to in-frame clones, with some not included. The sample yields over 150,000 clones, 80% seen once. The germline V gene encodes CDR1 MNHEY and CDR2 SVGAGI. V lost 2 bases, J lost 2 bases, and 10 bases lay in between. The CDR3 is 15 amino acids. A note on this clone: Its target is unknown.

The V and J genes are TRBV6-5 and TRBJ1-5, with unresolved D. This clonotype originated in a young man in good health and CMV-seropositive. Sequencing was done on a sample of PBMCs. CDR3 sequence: CASSYAGNGNQPQHF. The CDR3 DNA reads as TGTGCCAGCAGTTACGCAGGAAATGGCAATCAGCCCCAGCATTTT.